These T cell receptor beta chains were read from a single sample in a study of blood T cell repertoires in COVID-19. Assay used: immunoSEQ multiplex PCR; TCRdb lists only in-frame clones, some missing. This table has around 50,000 clones, under 90% appearing once. The sample comprised peripheral blood. Every receptor here comes from a man in his forties or fifties with active COVID-19. The CDR3 runs from the conserved cysteine through the conserved F or W. The order of the fields is D gene, clone size, V gene, J gene, CDR3 DNA, CDR3 protein. A D gene is named only where the DNA matches it firmly. Size tells how often a clone was seen (once, few, many) or the class of an expanded clone, and some rows leave it out.

.,.,TRBV7-6,TRBJ2-3,TGTGCCAGCAGCTTAGAGGGGGGACAGAGCACAGATACGCAGTATTTT,CASSLEGGQSTDTQYF
TRBD1,once,TRBV28,TRBJ2-7,TGTGCCAGCAGTTCTTGGGACAGGGGATCCTCCGAGCAGTACTTC,CASSSWDRGSSEQYF
.,.,TRBV2,TRBJ1-5,TGTGCCAGCAGGCGGGGGGGCCGACAGCCCCAGCATTTT,CASRRGGRQPQHF
.,.,TRBV6-1,TRBJ2-4,TGTGCCAGCAGTGACGGGATCCCGGGGAACATTCAGTACTTC,CASSDGIPGNIQYF
.,.,TRBV19,TRBJ1-4,TGTGCCAGTAGTAATGCGGGACGGTTCCATGAAAAACTGTTTTTT,CASSNAGRFHEKLFF
.,.,TRBV10-3,TRBJ1-2,TGTGCCATCGGTGGGGTTGGGGGGAACTATGGCTACACCTTC,CAIGGVGGNYGYTF
TRBD2,.,TRBV7-8,TRBJ2-7,TGTGCCAGCACGGAACTAGCGGGAGGATACGAGCAGTACTTC,CASTELAGGYEQYF
.,.,TRBV15,TRBJ1-3,TGTGCCACCAGCAGACGGACAACAGGAAACACCATATATTTT,CATSRRTTGNTIYF
.,few,TRBV6-5,TRBJ2-7,TGTGCCAGCAACGTAGCACCGCACTACGAGCAGTACTTC,CASNVAPHYEQYF
.,.,TRBV11-2,TRBJ2-7,TGTGCCAGCAGCCCGCGAGAAGGGGGCTCCTACGAGCAGTACTTC,CASSPREGGSYEQYF
.,.,TRBV12-3/TRBV12-4,TRBJ2-4,TGTGCCAGCAGTTTAGCCCATAACAGGATTCAGTACTTC,CASSLAHNRIQYF
.,.,TRBV28,TRBJ1-5,TGTGCCAGCCACTCCACAGGCAATCAGCCCCAGCATTTT,CASHSTGNQPQHF
TRBD2,few,TRBV28,TRBJ2-7,TGTGCCAGCAGGTATAGCGGGAGCTCCTACGAGCAGTACTTC,CASRYSGSSYEQYF
.,.,TRBV19,TRBJ1-2,TGTGCCAGTAGTATATCAATAGGGGCGAGGAATGGCTACACCTTC,CASSISIGARNGYTF
.,.,TRBV13,TRBJ1-1,TGTGCCAGCAGCTTAGGCCCCAGGACTGAAGCTTTCTTT,CASSLGPRTEAFF
TRBD1,few,TRBV5-1,TRBJ1-2,TGCGCCAGCAGCCTAGGACAGGGTCTAGGCTACACCTTC,CASSLGQGLGYTF
.,once,TRBV3-1/TRBV3-2,TRBJ1-3,TGTGCCAGCAGCCAAGACAGGGTCTCTGGAAACACCATATATTTT,CASSQDRVSGNTIYF
.,.,TRBV19,TRBJ2-7,TGTGCCAGTAGTAAGGGGGATCTCCTGAACGAGCAGTACTTC,CASSKGDLLNEQYF
.,.,TRBV2,TRBJ1-3,TGTGCCAGCAGTGCAGGGTCCAACCCGGAGAACACCATATATTTT,CASSAGSNPENTIYF
.,.,TRBV4-1,TRBJ2-7,TGCGCCAGCAGCCAAGAATGGCGGGCTTACGAGCAGTACTTC,CASSQEWRAYEQYF
TRBD1,.,TRBV9,TRBJ2-1,TGTGCCAGCAGCGCCACTGAGGGGGCGCTGGATGAGCAGTTCTTC,CASSATEGALDEQFF
TRBD1,.,TRBV5-8,TRBJ2-7,TGTGCCAGCAGCTCAGACAGGGGACTCTACGAGCAGTACTTC,CASSSDRGLYEQYF
.,few,TRBV29-1,TRBJ2-7,TGCAGCTTCTCCCGGAGGGACGAGCAGTACTTC,CSFSRRDEQYF
.,.,TRBV20-1,TRBJ2-1,TGCAGTGCTAGTGGGAGTTTCTCCTACAATGAGCAGTTCTTC,CSASGSFSYNEQFF
.,.,TRBV10-3,TRBJ2-3,TGTGCCATCACGGGCGGGACTAGCACAGATACGCAGTATTTT,CAITGGTSTDTQYF
TRBD2,.,TRBV27,TRBJ2-3,TGTGCCAGCCCAGTTTGCCCTTCGGGGGGGGCGGACCCAGATACGCAGTATTTT,CASPVCPSGGADPDTQYF
TRBD2,.,TRBV28,TRBJ2-1,TGTGCCAGCAGTTCCCCCACAGGACTAGCGGGAATAAGTGCGTATGAGCAATTCTTC,CASSSPTGLAGISAYEQFF
TRBD2,.,TRBV24-1,TRBJ2-2,TGTGCCACCAGTCTCGGACTAGCGGGAGGGCCGTGGACCGGGGAGCTGTTTTTT,CATSLGLAGGPWTGELFF
.,once,TRBV19,TRBJ2-7,TGTGCCAGTAGTATGGGGGCAGAAACCTACGAGCAGTACTTC,CASSMGAETYEQYF
TRBD1,once,TRBV3-1/TRBV3-2,TRBJ2-5,TGTGCCAGCAGCCAAGGGGTTGCGACAGGGGATTTGGAGACCCAGTACTTC,CASSQGVATGDLETQYF
TRBD2,.,TRBV18,TRBJ2-5,TGTGCCAGCTCACCAGGACTAGCGGGAGGAGGAGAGACCCAGTACTTC,CASSPGLAGGGETQYF
TRBD2,.,TRBV2,TRBJ2-2,TGTGCCAGCATCCAGCGGGGGGGAACCGGGGAGCTGTTTTTT,CASIQRGGTGELFF
TRBD2,.,TRBV7-3,TRBJ2-3,TGTGCCAGCAGCTTAAATGTAGCGGGAGGGACCCTTGGCACAGATACGCAGTATTTT,CASSLNVAGGTLGTDTQYF
TRBD1,.,TRBV25-1,TRBJ2-7,TGTGCCAGCAGTGACTCTCGGACAGGGGCCTACGAGCAGTACTTC,CASSDSRTGAYEQYF
TRBD2,few,TRBV28,TRBJ2-1,TGTGCCAGCGCTGCGCGGGCGGGAGGGAGTAATGAGCAGTTCTTC,CASAARAGGSNEQFF
.,few,TRBV5-8,TRBJ1-1,TGTGCCAGCAGCGGCGGGGGGGCCCGGTTCAACACTGAAGCTTTCTTT,CASSGGGARFNTEAFF
.,few,TRBV6-2/TRBV6-3,TRBJ2-7,TGTGCCAGCAGTTACGATCAGAACTACGAGCAGTACTTC,CASSYDQNYEQYF
.,.,TRBV29-1,TRBJ1-4,TGCAGCGTTGAGACAGGCACTAATGAAAAACTGTTTTTT,CSVETGTNEKLFF
.,.,TRBV27,TRBJ2-5,TGTGCCAGCAGTTTATTCGGTAGCGCGCACCAAGAGACCCAGTACTTC,CASSLFGSAHQETQYF
TRBD1,.,TRBV23-1,TRBJ1-1,TGCGCCAGCAACCTCCCCGGAGATCTCCGGGACAGGGGCGAAGCTTTCTTT,CASNLPGDLRDRGEAFF
.,.,TRBV27,TRBJ2-1,TGTGCCAGCAGTTTGGGGCTGTCCAATGAGCAGTTCTTC,CASSLGLSNEQFF
TRBD1,few,TRBV19,TRBJ1-4,TGTGCCAGTAGTGGGACAGTTGAAAAACTGTTTTTT,CASSGTVEKLFF
.,.,TRBV4-1,TRBJ1-2,TGCGCCAGCAGCCAAGCCCAGGGGAGAGGGTATGGCTACACCTTC,CASSQAQGRGYGYTF
TRBD2,.,TRBV7-3,TRBJ2-3,TGTGCCAGCAGCGACACTAGCGGGAGGGTTCCCGGGGCAGATACGCAGTATTTT,CASSDTSGRVPGADTQYF
TRBD1,.,TRBV5-4,TRBJ2-5,TGTGCCAGCAGCCCGTGGGACAGCCAAATAGGGACCCAGTACTTC,CASSPWDSQIGTQYF
.,.,TRBV24-1,TRBJ2-5,TGTGCCACCAGTGATTGGGCAGAACAACTGGGGCGAGAGACCCAGTACTTC,CATSDWAEQLGRETQYF
TRBD2,.,TRBV2,TRBJ2-1,TGTGCCAGCAGTGTAACGATTTCGGGGCTAGCGGGAGTGCAGTTCTTC,CASSVTISGLAGVQFF
.,.,TRBV6-5,TRBJ1-1,TGTGCCAGCAGTCCTTCCGGAGCTTTCTTT,CASSPSGAFF
TRBD2,.,TRBV24-1,TRBJ2-5,TGTGCCACCAGTGACATGACGGGAGGGGAGACCCAGTACTTC,CATSDMTGGETQYF
.,.,TRBV6-5,TRBJ1-1,TGTGCCAGCAGCCAACAACCGAACACTGAAGCTTTCTTT,CASSQQPNTEAFF
TRBD2,.,TRBV11-3,TRBJ2-7,TGTGCCAGCAGCCCCGTTCCGGGACTAGGTGAATACGAGCAGTACTTC,CASSPVPGLGEYEQYF
.,.,TRBV11-2,TRBJ2-2,TGTGCCAGCAGCCCCGACAGCTACACCGGGGAGCTGTTTTTT,CASSPDSYTGELFF
TRBD2,once,TRBV29-1,TRBJ2-7,TGCAGCGTTGAAGTTAGCGGGACTACCTACGAGCAGTACTTC,CSVEVSGTTYEQYF
.,few,TRBV19,TRBJ1-6,TGTGCCAGTAGTTTACAGAAGAATTCACCCCTCCACTTT,CASSLQKNSPLHF
.,.,TRBV18,TRBJ2-3,TGTGCCAGCTCCGGGGGGCTCGGAGATACGCAGTATTTT,CASSGGLGDTQYF
TRBD2,.,TRBV27,TRBJ2-3,TGTGCCAGCAGTTTGACGGGAGGGCCAGGTTATACGCAGTATTTT,CASSLTGGPGYTQYF
.,.,TRBV24-1,TRBJ1-1,TGTGCCACCAGTGATTCGAGGGGGAAAGCTTTCTTT,CATSDSRGKAFF
TRBD2,.,TRBV2,TRBJ2-2,TGTGCCAGCAGCTGGATCGGAGGCGGGAGGGCGACGGGGGAGCTGTTTTTT,CASSWIGGGRATGELFF
.,.,TRBV21-1,TRBJ1-1,TGTGCCAGCAGCAAAGCGCGGCTTCCCACTGAAGCTTTCTTT,CASSKARLPTEAFF